This TCR beta chain was captured in a study of T-cell memory formation after mild COVID-19. Study observations and caveats: Of the contracting clones, CD4+ ones lay mainly in CM and EM, and CD8+ ones in EMRA. The study found balanced CD4/CD8 in clones contracting day 15 to 85 and a CD4+ lean in later expanders. Detection of some responders pre-infection suggested pre-existing cross-reactive memory T cells participated.

Germline assignment: CDR1 SEHNR and CDR2 FQNEAQ (reference sequence). This CDR3 is 14 amino acids long. The authors produced TCR alpha and TCR beta cDNA libraries with sample barcodes and UMIs by 5'RACE using constant-segment primers. TCRdb reprocessed the 5' RACE reads via MiXCR and lists one record per CDR3 protein. The sample lists about 470,000 distinct CDR3 sequences, around 25% occurring once. In this sample, this clonotype turned up many times. Its antigen is unknown. A junction boundary mismatches the germline segment, possibly from a read error. The rearrangement uses TRBV7-9 and TRBJ1-4; weak D call: TRBD1 (5 bases). The specimen was PBMCs or a T cell subset sorted from them (not recorded which). The clonotype was recovered from an adult woman who had mild COVID-19 (a few samples of this study predate the infection). Cell type and time point are not known. CDR3 region: CASSQGATNEKLFF. In DNA, the CDR3 is TGCGCCAGCAGTCAGGGAGCAACTAATGAAAAACTGTTTTTT.